Shown below are 10 T cell receptor beta chains from a single sample sequenced in a study of blood T cell repertoires in COVID-19. Only in-frame clones appear in the TCRdb table, and some are missing; sequencing was by immunoSEQ multiplex PCR. This sample yields some 130,000 clones, of which 84% are seen a single time; under 7% belongs to the top ten. Material for sequencing was PBMCs or T cells enriched from blood (not recorded which). The receptor set was obtained from a man in his forties with acute COVID-19.

V gene TRBV11-3 combines with J gene TRBJ2-1, with TRBD1 matching over 8 bases. This CDR3 is built from 16 residues. V lost 5 bases, J lost 5 bases, and 11 bases stayed unmatched. CDR1 and CDR2 from the germline V gene are SGHNT and YENEEA. In nucleotides, the CDR3 is TGTGCCAGCAGCCCACTCAGGGGGCGAAGTGACAATGAGCAGTTCTTC. This encodes CASSPLRGRSDNEQFF.

V and J are TRBV28 and TRBJ1-4; D possibly corresponds to TRBD1 (6 bases). The V gene's germline CDR1 is MDHEN and CDR2 SYDVKM. This CDR3 contains 14 residues. The germline V and J ends were trimmed by 6 bases and 8 bases, with 16 bases remaining between them. The CDR3 is CASSEQGRLEKLFF. As DNA, the CDR3 is TGTGCCAGCAGCGAACAGGGTAGGCTAGAAAAACTGTTTTTT.

This clone appeared once. The CDR3 region is CASSLSQGKNTEAFF. CDR3 nucleotide sequence: TGTGCCAGCAGCTTATCGCAGGGAAAGAACACTGAAGCTTTCTTT. V gene TRBV7-9 combines with J gene TRBJ1-1; D is perhaps TRBD1 (5 bases). The germline V and J ends were trimmed by 2 bases and 1 base, with 11 bases remaining between them. CDR3 length: 15 amino acids. Looked up from germline, CDR1 is SEHNR and CDR2 is FQNEAQ (reference sequence).

This clone was recorded once. V gene TRBV28 combines with J gene TRBJ2-1, with D tentatively TRBD1 (5 bases). The CDR3 covers 12 residues. V shed 5 bases and J shed 9 bases, with 11 bases lying between them. Germline V lookup: CDR1 MDHEN, CDR2 SYDVKM. CDR3 sequence: CASSMPRAEQFF. CDR3 in DNA: TGTGCCAGCAGTATGCCCAGGGCTGAGCAGTTCTTC. The variable domain in full, with the rest retrieved from reference TRBV28 and TRBJ2-1, is DVKVTQSSRYLVKRTGEKVFLECVQDMDHENMFWYRQDPGLGLRLIYFSYDVKMKEKGDIPEGYSVSREKKERFSLILESASTNQTSMYLCASSMPRAEQFFGPGTRLTVL.

The J gene is TRBJ1-1, the V gene TRBV28; D unclear. Germline loops: CDR1 MDHEN, CDR2 SYDVKM. The V and J ends lost 3 bases and 3 bases respectively, with 8 bases between them. There are 13 residues in the CDR3. This chain's CDR3 is CASSFEADTEAFF. The CDR3 bases are TGTGCCAGCAGTTTCGAGGCAGACACTGAAGCTTTCTTT.

The chain employs TRBV19 and TRBJ2-1; 7 bases are a match to TRBD2. The CDR3 is made up of 16 amino acids. CDR1 is LNHDA, CDR2 SQIVND, per germline (reference sequence). V shed 5 bases, J shed 5 bases, and the junction held 12 bases outside the gene matches. The CDR3 spells CASSGRSGMWDNEQFF. The CDR3, as DNA: TGTGCCAGTAGTGGGAGAAGCGGGATGTGGGACAATGAGCAGTTCTTC.

The V and J genes are TRBV5-5 and TRBJ1-1, with D possibly TRBD1 on 5 matching bases. The CDR3 is 14 residues long. V lost 1 base and J 4 bases, leaving 11 bases between the germline ends. Germline loops: CDR1 SGHKS, CDR2 YYEKEE (reference sequence). CDR3 nucleotide sequence: TGTGCCAGCAGCTTGCGGCCGGGGGGCACTGAAGCTTTCTTT. Translating it yields CASSLRPGGTEAFF.

The chain links TRBV5-4 to TRBJ1-2; D perhaps matches TRBD1 (6 bases). V was shortened by 2 bases and J by 4 bases, with 12 bases between the two germline ends. Per the germline V gene, CDR1 is SGHNT and CDR2 is YYREEE (reference sequence). The length of the CDR3 is 14 residues. CDR3 protein: CASSLPTGLYGYTF. In nucleotides, the CDR3 is TGTGCCAGCAGCTTACCCACAGGGCTCTATGGCTACACCTTC.

CDR3 bases: TGTGCCAGCAGTCTTGGACTAGCGGGGGCAAGGCAGCAGTATTTT. Translating it yields CASSLGLAGARQQYF. The chain is built from TRBV3-1 (or the pseudogene TRBV3-2) and TRBJ2-3; TRBD2 matches 13 bases. CDR3 size: 15 residues. Trimming removed 6 bases from V and 11 bases from J; junction bases left unmatched: 11. Looked up from germline, CDR1 is LGHDT and CDR2 is YNNKEL (reference sequence).

The J gene is TRBJ2-1, the V gene TRBV24-1; 8 bases map to TRBD1. The length of the CDR3 is 14 residues. From germline, CDR1 is KGHDR and CDR2 SFDVKD. The junction had 5 bases not matched to a gene; V was cut back by 9 bases and J by 2 bases. The CDR3 here is CATSDRGPYNEQFF. The CDR3 bases are TGTGCCACCTCCGACAGGGGTCCCTACAATGAGCAGTTCTTC.